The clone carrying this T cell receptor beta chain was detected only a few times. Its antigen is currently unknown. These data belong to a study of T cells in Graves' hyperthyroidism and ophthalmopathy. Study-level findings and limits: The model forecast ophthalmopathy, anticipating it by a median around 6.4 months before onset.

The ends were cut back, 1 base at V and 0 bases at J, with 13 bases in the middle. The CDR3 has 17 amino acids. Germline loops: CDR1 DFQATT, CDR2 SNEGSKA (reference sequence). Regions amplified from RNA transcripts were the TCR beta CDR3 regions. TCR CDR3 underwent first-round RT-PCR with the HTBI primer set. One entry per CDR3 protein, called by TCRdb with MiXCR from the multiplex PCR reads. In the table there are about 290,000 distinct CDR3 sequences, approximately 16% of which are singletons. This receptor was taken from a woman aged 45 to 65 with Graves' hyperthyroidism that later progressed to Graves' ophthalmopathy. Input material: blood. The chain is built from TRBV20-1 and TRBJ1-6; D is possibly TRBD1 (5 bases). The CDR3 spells CSARVPGGSSYNSPLHF. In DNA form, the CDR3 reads TGCAGTGCTAGAGTGCCCGGGGGGAGCTCCTATAATTCACCCCTCCACTTT.